This T cell receptor beta chain was captured in a study of T cells after yellow fever vaccination. In the study overall: The SMART-Seq v4 Ultra Low Input method served to prepare the low-cell-number fractions.

Overall study results and limits: Some clonotypes were seen in both the CD4 and the CD8 compartments. These made up a small share and likely arose from convergent recombination. Once the booster was given, most primary-vaccination clones reappeared, at 95% to 97% for CD4 and around 90% for CD8.

CDR3 length: 14 amino acids. V dropped 1 base and J dropped 1 base, with 7 bases sitting between them. A 5'RACE template-switching step, the method used to make TCR cDNA, added a universal primer site and UMIs. One entry per CDR3 protein, called by TCRdb with MiXCR from the 5' RACE reads. The profile shows roughly 400,000 distinct CDR3 sequences, around 20% of them singletons. This clonotype was found many times. Antigen specificity is unknown. This sequence joins TRBV12-3 or TRBV12-4 and TRBJ1-1; D remains ambiguous. The sequenced sample was PBMCs, obtained before the yellow fever booster vaccination. The source of this sequence is a man between 18 and 29 years old who received the YFV17D yellow fever vaccine. The CDR3 coding sequence is TGTGCCAGCAGTTTAGGGCAGCCGAACACTGAAGCTTTCTTT. It codes for CASSLGQPNTEAFF.